This T cell receptor beta chain was recovered during a study of cytomegalovirus exposure and HLA in healthy donors. The study, taken as a whole, reports: Researchers counted around 160 TCR beta chains as cytomegalovirus-associated.

For this clone: The antigen is undetermined.

Primers: 60 Vbeta forward and 13 Jbeta reverse. Only in-frame clones appear in the TCRdb table, and some are missing; sequencing was by immunoSEQ multiplex PCR. This sample's clone table lists approximately 120,000 clones. The source material was PBMCs. The TCR comes from a man aged 35 to 55 in good health and CMV-seronegative.

CDR3 protein: CASSPGTEQYF. Written as DNA, the CDR3 is TGTGCCAGCAGCCCAGGAACCGAGCAGTACTTC. The V and J genes are TRBV7-9 and TRBJ2-7; D is unresolved. The CDR3 runs to 11 residues. Trimming removed 5 bases from V and 6 bases from J, with 8 bases in between. CDR1 and CDR2 (germline): SEHNR, FQNEAQ (reference sequence).